Below, 30 T cell receptor beta chains from the same sample are listed, as sequenced in a study of T cells in Graves' hyperthyroidism and ophthalmopathy. Regions amplified from RNA transcripts were the TCR beta CDR3 regions. HTBI primers were employed in a first-round RT-PCR of the TCR CDR3. A single record per CDR3 protein comes from TCRdb applying MiXCR to the multiplex PCR reads. This table has about 350,000 distinct CDR3 sequences, 11% to 15% appearing once. Material: blood. These receptors came from a woman between 25 and 40 years old with Graves' hyperthyroidism.

This clonotype was found many times. This chain connects TRBV12-3 or TRBV12-4 to TRBJ2-2; 8 nucleotides line up with TRBD2. The CDR3 runs 17 residues. The trim removed 7 bases at V and 2 bases at J, leaving 12 bases unmatched. In DNA form, the CDR3 reads TGTGCCAGCACGGGGGGTAGCGGGGCACGAAACACCGGGGAGCTGTTTTTT. This encodes CASTGGSGARNTGELFF.

The chain joins TRBV7-8 to TRBJ1-4; TRBD1 might be the D (5 bases). Germline CDR1 is SGHVS and CDR2 is FQNEAQ. This CDR3 is 15 amino acids long. V lost 3 bases, J lost 4 bases, and 12 bases lay in between. In DNA form, the CDR3 reads TGTGCCAGCAGCTTTTCCGGGACCCGTAATGAAAAACTGTTTTTT. The encoded protein is CASSFSGTRNEKLFF.

This clonotype was counted ten times or more. This chain links TRBV20-1 with TRBJ1-1, with no clear D. This CDR3 spans 11 amino acids. Trimming stripped 7 bases from V and 4 bases from J, with 10 bases between. Germline V CDR1 and CDR2: DFQATT, SNEGSKA (reference sequence). CDR3 residues: CSDVTFTEAFF. In DNA, the CDR3 is TGCAGTGACGTCACTTTCACTGAAGCTTTCTTT.

The table lists this clonotype with many counts. The rearrangement links TRBV20-1 to TRBJ1-1; D perhaps matches TRBD1 (5 bases). CDR1 and CDR2 (germline): DFQATT, SNEGSKA (reference sequence). The CDR3 is 13 residues long. V was trimmed by 1 base and J by 4 bases, leaving 10 bases between them. CDR3 in amino acids: CSARASGGTEAFF. As DNA, the CDR3 is TGCAGTGCTAGAGCCTCCGGGGGCACTGAAGCTTTCTTT.

The chain employs TRBV6-1 and TRBJ1-3; TRBD1 is a possible D gene (5 bases). The CDR3 has 15 residues. V lost 5 bases to trimming and J lost 2 bases, with 13 bases between them. Germline V gene sequence: CDR1 MNHNS, CDR2 SASEGT. The CDR3 sequence: CASSKRGTAGNTIYF. DNA of the CDR3: TGTGCCAGCAGTAAACGAGGGACCGCTGGAAACACCATATATTTT.

Concerning this clonotype: Relative to the germline gene, one junction end is altered; a read error may explain this. The rearrangement uses TRBV24-1 and TRBJ2-5, with TRBD2 identical over 7 bases. The CDR3 covers 15 residues. Germline CDR1 and CDR2: KGHDR and SFDVKD. This CDR3 reads CASSPFLAARETQYF. CDR3 DNA sequence: TGTGCCAGCAGTCCATTTCTAGCGGCAAGGGAGACCCAGTACTTC.

This clonotype is a singleton in its sample. V usage is TRBV19 and J usage is TRBJ1-1; unclear D gene. V was trimmed by 2 bases and J by 1 base, leaving 11 bases between them. There are 15 residues in the CDR3. The germline gives CDR1 LNHDA, CDR2 SQIVND (reference sequence). The DNA of the CDR3 is TGTGCCAGTAGTATACTTAGGGCAGGGAACACTGAAGCTTTCTTT. It yields the protein CASSILRAGNTEAFF.

This clonotype was observed a handful of times. The CDR3 sequence: CASSMRAHEQFF. The CDR3 region has the DNA TGTGCCAGTAGTATGCGAGCTCATGAGCAGTTCTTC. The rearrangement links TRBV19 to TRBJ2-1; D call uncertain. The germline CDR1 and CDR2 sequences are LNHDA and SQIVND (reference sequence). This CDR3 contains 12 residues. The V end lost 3 bases, the J end lost 8 bases, and 8 bases lay between the germline ends.

This clonotype was counted only a few times. The chain links TRBV3-1 to TRBJ2-1; TRBD2 matches 7 bases. The V and J ends lost 1 base and 6 bases, in that order; junction bases with no gene match: 6. The V gene's germline CDR1 is LGHDT and CDR2 YNNKEL (reference sequence). This CDR3 region has 15 residues. Written as DNA, the CDR3 is TGTGCCAGCAGCCAAGCTTCGCTAGCGGCCAATGAGCAGTTCTTC. This sequence encodes CASSQASLAANEQFF.

Turning to this clonotype: Being one base from a much bigger clone, this may be a read error. This chain uses TRBV11-2 with TRBJ1-5; tentatively, D is TRBD1 (6 bases). CDR1 and CDR2 (germline): SGHAT, FQNNGV. This CDR3 comprises 14 residues. This CDR3 reads CASSFTGPNQPQQF. CDR3 DNA: TGTGCCAGCAGCTTTACAGGGCCCAATCAGCCCCAGCAGTTT.

This clonotype was counted at least ten times. A much larger clone sits a single nucleotide away, making a read error possible. The chain has TRBV11-2 and TRBJ2-7; unclear D gene. The ends were cut back, 5 bases at V and 3 bases at J, with 5 bases in the middle. Germline CDR1 reads SGHAT; CDR2 reads FQNNGV. The CDR3 contains 11 residues. CDR3 residues: CASSINYEQYF. CDR3 coding DNA: TGTGCCAGCAGCATAAACTACGAGCAGTACTTC.

J is TRBJ1-1 and V is TRBV20-1; a possible D gene is TRBD1 (6 bases). V lost 2 bases, J lost 0 bases, and 16 bases lay in between. The CDR3 has 16 amino acids. Per the germline V gene, CDR1 is DFQATT and CDR2 is SNEGSKA (reference sequence). The CDR3 DNA sequence: TGCAGTGCTAGAATCGCAGGGGCGAGATTGAACACTGAAGCTTTCTTT. It codes for CSARIAGARLNTEAFF.

Details on this clonotype: It may be a read error: a sequence one base away is much more abundant. The final CDR3 position lacks the conserved phenylalanine or tryptophan, pointing to a likely read error. The rearrangement joins TRBV11-2 to TRBJ2-3; no reliable D call. The V end lost 3 bases, the J end lost 3 bases, and 7 bases lay between the germline ends. Germline loops: CDR1 SGHAT, CDR2 FQNNGV. This CDR3 is 13 amino acids long. The CDR3 DNA is TGTGCCAGCAGCTTCCTGCAGACAGATACGCAGTATCTT. Protein: CASSFLQTDTQYL.

This clonotype was counted between two and nine times. The J gene is TRBJ2-1, the V gene TRBV3-1, with TRBD2 as a possible D gene (5 bases). This CDR3 region has 15 residues. V was trimmed by 5 bases and J by 8 bases, leaving 19 bases between them. Germline values: CDR1 LGHDT, CDR2 YNNKEL (reference sequence). CDR3 in DNA: TGTGCCAGCAGCGCCCAGGTGGCGGGTTCCCATGAGCAGTTCTTC. Translated: CASSAQVAGSHEQFF.

This clonotype was seen a few times. The chain combines TRBV9 with TRBJ2-3; tentatively, D is TRBD2 (5 bases). The CDR3 is 15 amino acids. The germline V and J ends were trimmed by 3 bases and 8 bases, with 19 bases remaining between them. Germline loops: CDR1 SGDLS, CDR2 YYNGEE. The CDR3 here is CASSASETGFSTQYF. The CDR3 DNA reads TGTGCCAGCAGCGCCTCGGAGACGGGGTTCTCTACGCAGTATTTT. Supplemented by reference TRBV9 and TRBJ2-3, the full variable domain reads DSGVTQTPKHLITATGQRVTLRCSPRSGDLSVYWYQQSLDQGLQFLIQYYNGEERAKGNILERFSAQQFPDLHSELNLSSLELGDSALYFCASSASETGFSTQYFGPGTRLTVL.

This clonotype was picked up many times. The rearrangement joins TRBV7-2 to TRBJ2-7; 9 bases are shared with TRBD2. V gave up 7 bases and J gave up 4 bases; unmatched junction bases: 8. Germline V CDR1 and CDR2: SGHTA, FQGNSA. The length of the CDR3 is 14 residues. CDR3 DNA sequence: TGTGCCAGCACGGAGCGGGGGGCGGGTTACGAGCAGTACTTC. Its protein is CASTERGAGYEQYF.

Comment on this clonotype: A much larger clone differs by one base, so this may be a read error. The V call is TRBV2, the J call TRBJ1-5; D ambiguous. CDR1 and CDR2 (germline): SNHLY, FYNNEI. With 4 bases removed from V and 9 bases from J, the gap between germline ends came to 13 bases. CDR3 length equals 13 residues. The CDR3 DNA sequence: TGTGCCAGCAGTGTAGCCGCGGTTCGGCCCCAGCATTTT. Amino acids: CASSVAAVRPQHF.

Of note for this clonotype: Lacking the conserved final phenylalanine or tryptophan, this CDR3 likely reflects a read error. The rearrangement joins TRBV20-1 to TRBJ2-5; 9 positions agree with TRBD1. Germline V gene data show CDR1 as DFQATT and CDR2 as SNEGSKA (reference sequence). The CDR3 loop spans 12 amino acids. V was clipped by 3 bases and J by 4 bases; unmatched bases: 0. This chain's CDR3 is CSARTGGETQYC. For the CDR3, the DNA is TGCAGTGCTAGGACAGGGGGAGAGACCCAGTACTGC.

In this sample, this clonotype turned up many times. The CDR3: CASRGFPYEQYF. In DNA form, the CDR3 reads TGTGCCAGCAGGGGGTTCCCCTACGAGCAGTACTTC. V usage is TRBV28 and J usage is TRBJ2-7; unclear D gene. CDR1 and CDR2 from the germline V gene are MDHEN and SYDVKM. V was shortened by 6 bases and J by 2 bases, with 8 bases between the two germline ends. The CDR3 runs 12 residues.

Here the CDR3 reads CASSSRGGRAYNEQFF. The DNA of the CDR3 is TGTGCCAGCAGCTCCCGGGGGGGGAGGGCCTACAATGAGCAGTTCTTC. The J gene is TRBJ2-1, the V gene TRBV7-9, with 8 bases matching TRBD2. The V gene's germline CDR1 is SEHNR and CDR2 FQNEAQ (reference sequence). The junction had 7 bases not matched to a gene; V was cut back by 4 bases and J by 2 bases. The CDR3 has 16 residues.

Of note for this clonotype: One base away lies a much larger clone, so this may be a sequencing read error. The chain combines TRBV28 with TRBJ2-1; no clear D gene. V lost 6 bases to trimming and J lost 7 bases, with 10 bases between them. Looked up from germline, CDR1 is MDHEN and CDR2 is SYDVKM. This CDR3 comprises 12 residues. The CDR3 loop reads CASRHQRNEQFF. In DNA form, the CDR3 reads TGTGCCAGCAGACATCAACGAAATGAGCAGTTCTTC.

This clonotype has more than one count but fewer than ten. The rearrangement uses TRBV20-1 and TRBJ2-1; 9 positions match TRBD2. The germline CDR1 and CDR2 sequences are DFQATT and SNEGSKA (reference sequence). CDR3 size: 16 residues. J was trimmed by 9 bases and V by 4 bases; bases with no gene match: 16. In nucleotides, the CDR3 is TGCAGTGCTACACCCCGGGTAGCGGGAGTCCCCACTGAGCAGTTCTTC. Its translation is CSATPRVAGVPTEQFF.

This clonotype was detected only a few times. The V and J genes are TRBV20-1 and TRBJ2-1; D not resolved. CDR1 DFQATT and CDR2 SNEGSKA come from the germline V gene (reference sequence). The CDR3 is 16 amino acids. V was pared by 0 bases and J by 1 base, with 13 bases between. CDR3 residues: CSARDDSGPSYNEQFF. In DNA, the CDR3 is TGCAGTGCTAGAGATGATTCAGGTCCTTCCTACAATGAGCAGTTCTTC.

This clonotype was seen at least ten times. The rearrangement joins TRBV7-3 to TRBJ2-3; tentatively, D is TRBD2 (6 bases). Germline assignment: CDR1 SGHTA and CDR2 FQGTGA. V was trimmed by 5 bases and J by 4 bases, leaving 16 bases between them. This CDR3 has 15 amino acids. CDR3 sequence reads: CASSPTGTGSDTQYF. The CDR3 DNA sequence: TGTGCCAGCAGCCCGACCGGGACTGGATCAGATACGCAGTATTTT.

This clonotype was observed at least ten times. The V gene is TRBV28, the J gene TRBJ2-1, with 16 bases that match TRBD2. The ends lost 3 bases at V and 9 bases at J; junction bases unmatched: 14. This CDR3 has 19 residues. The germline gives CDR1 MDHEN, CDR2 SYDVKM. The CDR3 DNA reads TGTGCCAGCAGTTTGAATCCCGGGACTAGCGGGAGGGCCGAGGGTGAGCAGTTCTTC. Its translation: CASSLNPGTSGRAEGEQFF.

This clonotype occurred a few times. The rearrangement joins TRBV20-1 to TRBJ1-5, with TRBD1 as a possible D gene (5 bases). Per germline, CDR1 DFQATT and CDR2 SNEGSKA (reference sequence). V lost 5 bases to trimming and J lost 1 base, with 15 bases between them. The CDR3 has 15 residues. CDR3 loop: CSARGGGESNQPQHF. CDR3 DNA: TGCAGTGCTCGGGGGGGGGGGGAGAGCAATCAGCCCCAGCATTTT.

This clonotype came up a few times. The chain joins TRBV30 to TRBJ1-5; D perhaps matches TRBD1 (5 bases). The CDR3 has 14 amino acids. Trimming removed 0 bases from V and 2 bases from J, with 8 bases in between. Germline values: CDR1 GTSNPN, CDR2 SVGIG (reference sequence). CDR3 sequence: CAWSVGRGNQPQHF. The CDR3 DNA reads TGTGCCTGGAGTGTTGGCAGGGGCAATCAGCCCCAGCATTTT.

About this clonotype: A much more abundant neighbour one base away suggests this may be a read error. The chain employs TRBV28 and TRBJ2-7; 9 positions agree with TRBD2. In germline, CDR1 is MDHEN, CDR2 SYDVKM. This CDR3 is 16 amino acids long. The CDR3 reads CTSSFSRSGSSYEQYF. The CDR3 nucleotides read TGTACCAGCAGTTTCAGCCGTAGCGGGAGTAGCTACGAGCAGTACTTC.

The V and J genes are TRBV3-1 and TRBJ1-4, with unresolved D. The V gene lost 8 bases and the J gene lost 8 bases, with 15 bases spanning the gap. The CDR3 has 13 amino acids. CDR1 LGHDT and CDR2 YNNKEL come from the germline V gene (reference sequence). CDR3 amino acids: CASSSSGKEKLFF. In DNA form, the CDR3 reads TGTGCCAGCTCCTCTTCGGGCAAAGAAAAACTGTTTTTT.

There are many counts of this clonotype. The V and J genes are TRBV29-1 and TRBJ2-3, with 14 bases that match TRBD2. This CDR3 spans 15 amino acids. Germline trimming cut 5 bases from V and 6 bases from J; bases unmatched to any gene: 7. Germline V gene lookup returns CDR1 SQVTM and CDR2 ANQGSEA. CDR3: CSVFGTSGSRDTQYF. CDR3 nucleotides: TGCAGCGTTTTTGGGACTAGCGGGAGTAGGGATACGCAGTATTTT.